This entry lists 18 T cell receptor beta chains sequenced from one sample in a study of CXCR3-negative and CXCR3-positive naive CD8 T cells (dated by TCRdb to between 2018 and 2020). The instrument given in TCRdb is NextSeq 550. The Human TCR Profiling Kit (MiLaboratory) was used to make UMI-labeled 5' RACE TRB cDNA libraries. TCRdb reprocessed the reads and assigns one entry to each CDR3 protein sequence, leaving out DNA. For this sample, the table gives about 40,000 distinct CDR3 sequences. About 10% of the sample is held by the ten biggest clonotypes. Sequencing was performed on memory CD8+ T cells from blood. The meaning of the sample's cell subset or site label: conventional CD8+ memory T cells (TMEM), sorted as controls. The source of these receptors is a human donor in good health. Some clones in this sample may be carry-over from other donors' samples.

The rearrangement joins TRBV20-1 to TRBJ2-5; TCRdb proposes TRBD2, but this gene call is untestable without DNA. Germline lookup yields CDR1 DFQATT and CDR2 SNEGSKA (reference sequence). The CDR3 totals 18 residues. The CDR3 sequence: CSARDRASGWGYQETQYF.

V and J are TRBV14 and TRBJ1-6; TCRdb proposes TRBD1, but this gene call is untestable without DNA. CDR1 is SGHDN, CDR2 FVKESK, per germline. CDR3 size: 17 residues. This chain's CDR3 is CASSQGHRDPYNSPLHF.

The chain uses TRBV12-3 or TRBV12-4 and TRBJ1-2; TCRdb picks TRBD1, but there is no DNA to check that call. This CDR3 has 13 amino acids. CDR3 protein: CASSLAQDYGYTF.

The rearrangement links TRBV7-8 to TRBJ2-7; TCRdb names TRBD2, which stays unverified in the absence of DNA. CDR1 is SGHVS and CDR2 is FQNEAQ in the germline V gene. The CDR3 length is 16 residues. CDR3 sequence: CASSLEERGLNYEQYF.

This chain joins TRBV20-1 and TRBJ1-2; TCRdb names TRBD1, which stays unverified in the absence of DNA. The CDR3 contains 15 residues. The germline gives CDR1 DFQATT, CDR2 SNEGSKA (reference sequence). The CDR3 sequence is CSARVGGREDYGYTF.

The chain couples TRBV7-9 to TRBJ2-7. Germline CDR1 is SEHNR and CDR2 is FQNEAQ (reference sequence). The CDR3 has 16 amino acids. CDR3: CASSLNPTGSYYEQYF.

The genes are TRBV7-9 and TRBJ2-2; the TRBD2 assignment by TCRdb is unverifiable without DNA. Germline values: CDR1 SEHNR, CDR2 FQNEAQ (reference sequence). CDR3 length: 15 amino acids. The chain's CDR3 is CASSSSQGGTGELFF.

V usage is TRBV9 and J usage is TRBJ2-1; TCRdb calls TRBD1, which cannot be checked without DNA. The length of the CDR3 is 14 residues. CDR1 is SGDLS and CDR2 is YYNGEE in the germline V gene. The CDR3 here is CASSVGTGYNEQFF.

CDR3 sequence reads: CATRRGIETNYGYTF. The rearrangement uses TRBV10-3 and TRBJ1-2; TCRdb selects TRBD1, and the lack of DNA leaves this call unchecked. Germline assignment: CDR1 ENHRY and CDR2 SYGVKD. The CDR3 extends over 15 amino acids.

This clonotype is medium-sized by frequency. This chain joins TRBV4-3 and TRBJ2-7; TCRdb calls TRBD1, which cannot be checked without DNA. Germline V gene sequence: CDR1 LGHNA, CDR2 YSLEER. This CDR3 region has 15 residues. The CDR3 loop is CASSQDRQPTYEQYF.

The CDR3 reads CAIGVTELYEQYF. This sequence joins TRBV10-3 and TRBJ2-7. This CDR3 has 13 residues. Germline V gene data show CDR1 as ENHRY and CDR2 as SYGVKD.

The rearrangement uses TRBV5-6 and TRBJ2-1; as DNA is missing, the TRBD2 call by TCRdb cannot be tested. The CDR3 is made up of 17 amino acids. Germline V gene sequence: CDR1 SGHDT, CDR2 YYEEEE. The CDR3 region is CASSLASGRAAYNEQFF.

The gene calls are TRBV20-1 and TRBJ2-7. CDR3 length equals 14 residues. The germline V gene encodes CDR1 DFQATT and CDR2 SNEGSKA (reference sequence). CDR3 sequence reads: CSARGGWGLYEQYF.

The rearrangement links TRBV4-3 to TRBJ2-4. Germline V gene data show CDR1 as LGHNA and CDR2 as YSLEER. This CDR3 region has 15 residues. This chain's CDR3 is CASSQDSIAKNIQYF.

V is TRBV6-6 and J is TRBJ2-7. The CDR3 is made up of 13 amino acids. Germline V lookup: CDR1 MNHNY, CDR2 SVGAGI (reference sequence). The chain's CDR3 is CASSYSQAYEQYF.

The CDR3 spells CASRRHRGGNTEAFF. The V gene is TRBV4-1, the J gene TRBJ1-1; TCRdb's D call of TRBD1 is untestable without DNA. The V gene's germline CDR1 is MGHRA and CDR2 YSYEKL. This CDR3 is 15 amino acids long.

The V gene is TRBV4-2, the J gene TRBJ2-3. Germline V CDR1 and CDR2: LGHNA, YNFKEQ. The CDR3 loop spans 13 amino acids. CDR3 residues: CASSQVAADTQYF.

This CDR3 reads CASSLGSTYEQYF. The chain joins TRBV4-2 to TRBJ2-7. Germline CDR1 reads LGHNA; CDR2 reads YNFKEQ. CDR3 length: 13 amino acids.